One T cell receptor beta chain is described in this entry. The entry originates in a study of blood T cells in healthy people across ages. Alongside a J-beta primer mix, a sample-barcoded 5' primer served in a second PCR lasting roughly 7 to 11 cycles. TCRdb analysed the 5' RACE reads with MiXCR anew, one entry per CDR3 protein. The sample gives some 940,000 distinct CDR3 sequences, almost 30% of which show up once; 10% is in the top ten. Germline-derived CDR1 and CDR2 are SQVTM and ANQGSEA. The V gene lost 4 bases and the J gene lost 11 bases, with 20 bases spanning the gap. The CDR3 covers 13 residues. These same data were also listed under a study on T cells of mothers and their children.

The chain carries TRBV29-1 and TRBJ2-5, with D possibly matching TRBD2 (6 bases). This receptor was taken from a woman aged 40 to 49 in good health. The sequencing sample was made of blood. The CDR3 loop is CSVVADGPREQYF. CDR3 coding DNA: TGCAGCGTTGTGGCGGACGGTCCCCGGGAGCAGTACTTC. The entire variable domain, with the rest obtained from reference TRBV29-1 and TRBJ2-5, is as follows: SAVISQKPSRDICQRGTSLTIQCQVDSQVTMMFWYRQQPGQSLTLIATANQGSEATYESGFVIDKFPISRPNLTFSTLTVSNMSPEDSSIYLCSVVADGPREQYFGPGTRLLVL.